This T cell receptor beta chain comes out of a study of T cell repertoires in cytomegalovirus infection. TCRdb reprocessed the reads via MiXCR and lists one record per CDR3 protein. This repertoire shows hundreds of thousands of distinct CDR3 sequences, 30% to 35% found once; its top ten account for around 12%. The V gene's germline CDR1 is MNHNS and CDR2 SASEGT. J was trimmed by 8 bases and V by 4 bases; bases with no gene match: 8. The CDR3 length is 16 residues. Points on this clonotype: Its specificity is not known.

The clonotype originates from a human donor in good health (CMV status not recorded). Some clones in this sample may be carry-over from other donors' samples. The genes are TRBV6-1 and TRBJ2-1; 13 nucleotides match TRBD2. The source material was cultured CD8+ T cells from PBMCs, sampled from culture after CMV antigen stimulation. This CDR3 is CASSGRLAGGFHEQFF. CDR3 nucleotides: TGTGCCAGCAGTGGCAGACTAGCGGGGGGTTTCCATGAGCAGTTCTTC.